The rows below give T cell receptor beta chains drawn from one sample of a study of blood T cell repertoires in COVID-19. Sequencing used immunoSEQ multiplex PCR; TCRdb keeps in-frame clones, though not all of them. This table holds 300,000 or so clones, roughly 88% found once. The specimen was peripheral blood. The receptors stem from a woman in her twenties or thirties who had recovered from COVID-19. Each CDR3 is given with its conserved first and last residue. The D gene is left open where the match is weak. Only part of the rows carry a size: once, few, many, or a class if the clone is expanded.

-,TRBJ1-6,-,TRBV7-6,TGTGCCAGCAGCTTAGAGGGCACAGGGAAAGGTTCACCCCTCCACTTT,CASSLEGTGKGSPLHF
-,TRBJ2-5,-,TRBV18,TGTGCCAGCTCACCACAAGCAGAGACCCAGTACTTC,CASSPQAETQYF
-,TRBJ2-3,-,TRBV19,TGTGCCAGTACAACAGGCACTAGCACAGATACGCAGTATTTT,CASTTGTSTDTQYF
-,TRBJ2-7,-,TRBV19,TGTGCCAGTAGTTTCGAACGGGGTTACGAGCAGTACTTC,CASSFERGYEQYF
-,TRBJ1-2,-,TRBV7-8,TGTGCCAGCAGCTTATTCAGGGCCTATGGCTACACCTTC,CASSLFRAYGYTF
-,TRBJ1-1,once,TRBV28,TGTGCCAGCACCGCTAAAACTGAAGCTTTCTTT,CASTAKTEAFF
-,TRBJ1-1,-,TRBV19,TGTGCCAGTAGACGCGGAGGCATGAACACTGAAGCTTTCTTT,CASRRGGMNTEAFF
-,TRBJ1-5,-,TRBV5-1,TGCGCCAGCAGCTACGACAGGAATCAGCCCCAGCATTTT,CASSYDRNQPQHF
TRBD1,TRBJ1-2,-,TRBV30,TGTGCCTGGAGTCCAGACAGGGCGACCTATGGCTACACCTTC,CAWSPDRATYGYTF
TRBD1,TRBJ1-5,many,TRBV10-3,TGTGCCATCAGTGCCACTGTTCCGGGACAGGGTTATCAGCCCCAGCATTTT,CAISATVPGQGYQPQHF
-,TRBJ2-2,-,TRBV7-9,TGTGCCAGCAGCTGGGGGGCGAACACCGGGGAGCTGTTTTTT,CASSWGANTGELFF
TRBD2,TRBJ2-7,-,TRBV3-1/TRBV3-2,TGTGCCAGAAAACTCCGGGGGGGTATCGGCGAGCAGTACTTC,CARKLRGGIGEQYF
-,TRBJ2-5,once,TRBV2,TGTGCCAGCAGTGCGGAGGGAGAGACCCAGTACTTC,CASSAEGETQYF
TRBD1,TRBJ1-3,-,TRBV18,TGTGCCAGCTCTCCGCCGGGACAGGGAAACACCATATATTTT,CASSPPGQGNTIYF
TRBD2,TRBJ2-5,-,TRBV3-1/TRBV3-2,TGTGCCAGCAGCCCGTCCGGGACTAGCGGGGCCGTGGGGACCCAGTACTTC,CASSPSGTSGAVGTQYF
TRBD2,TRBJ2-7,-,TRBV6-5,TGTGCCAGCAGTTACCGCCGCGGGGGGGCCTACGAGCAGTACTTC,CASSYRRGGAYEQYF
-,TRBJ2-7,-,TRBV7-9,TGTGCCAGCAGCTATGGCGGAAGCTCCTACGAGCAGTACTTC,CASSYGGSSYEQYF
TRBD2,TRBJ2-3,few,TRBV4-3,TGCGCCAGCAGCCAAGACCCGGGATATGGAACTAGCGGACATAGCACAGATACGCAGTATTTT,CASSQDPGYGTSGHSTDTQYF
-,TRBJ2-2,-,TRBV7-6,TGTGCCAGCAGCTTAACACGGGGTGCGAACACCGGGGAGCTGTTTTTT,CASSLTRGANTGELFF
TRBD2,TRBJ2-5,-,TRBV4-2,TGTGCCAGCAGCTTCCAATTGACTAGCGGGGGGGCCTCGGAGACCCAGTACTTC,CASSFQLTSGGASETQYF
TRBD1,TRBJ1-2,-,TRBV16,TGTGCCAGCAGCCGAATTGAGGGGGCCTATGGCTACACCTTC,CASSRIEGAYGYTF
TRBD1,TRBJ1-2,-,TRBV5-1,TGCGCCAGCAGCTTGACCGGGACAGGGAACTTAATACGCAATGGCTACACCTTC,CASSLTGTGNLIRNGYTF
TRBD2,TRBJ2-1,-,TRBV28,TGTGCCAGCAGTTCAATAGCGGGGCGAAGCTACAATGAGCAGTTCTTC,CASSSIAGRSYNEQFF
-,TRBJ1-3,-,TRBV14,TGTGCCAGCGGGACTGCCTCTGGAAACACCATATATTTT,CASGTASGNTIYF
-,TRBJ2-6,-,TRBV6-4,TGTGCCAGCAGAGTCGAGGGCTCTGGGGCCAACGTCCTGACTTTC,CASRVEGSGANVLTF
TRBD2,TRBJ2-1,-,TRBV18,TGTGCCAGCTCATCTAGACTAGCGGGAAACGACAATGAGCAGTTCTTC,CASSSRLAGNDNEQFF
-,TRBJ2-7,-,TRBV2,TGTGCCAGCAGTGACTCAACGGACACAACCTACGAGCAGTACTTC,CASSDSTDTTYEQYF
-,TRBJ2-7,once,TRBV18,TGTGCCAGCTCCCCCGGCGGCGGATGGGCCTACGAGCAGTACTTC,CASSPGGGWAYEQYF
TRBD2,TRBJ2-7,once,TRBV5-1,TGCGCCAGCAGCCCGCTGGGGGGGAACGAGCAGTACTTC,CASSPLGGNEQYF
-,TRBJ1-2,-,TRBV12-3/TRBV12-4,TGTGCCAGCAGTTTAGGCCAGAACTATGGCTACACCTTC,CASSLGQNYGYTF
-,TRBJ1-5,-,TRBV5-6,TGTGCCAGCAGCACCCGACAGACCAATCAGCCCCAGCATTTT,CASSTRQTNQPQHF
TRBD1,TRBJ2-7,-,TRBV6-6,TGTGCCAGCAGTTACTTGTCAGGGGGCGACGAGCAGTACTTC,CASSYLSGGDEQYF
-,TRBJ2-6,once,TRBV2,TGTGCCAGCAGTGGATTTCCAGGTGGGGCCAACGTCCTGACTTTC,CASSGFPGGANVLTF
TRBD1,TRBJ1-2,few,TRBV6-5,TGTGCCACTATGCAGGGACAGGGGAACTATGGCTACACCTTC,CATMQGQGNYGYTF
TRBD1,TRBJ1-5,few,TRBV5-4,TGTGCCAGCAGCTTGTGGACAGGGGCTGATGACAATCAGCCCCAGCATTTT,CASSLWTGADDNQPQHF
-,TRBJ1-5,once,TRBV28,TGTGCCAGCAACAGGGATCTTAGTGGCAATCAGCCCCAGCATTTT,CASNRDLSGNQPQHF
-,TRBJ1-6,-,TRBV19,TGTGCCAGTAGTACCCCCGGGAATTCACCCCTCCACTTT,CASSTPGNSPLHF
-,TRBJ1-4,-,TRBV3-1/TRBV3-2,TGTGCCAGCAGCCATTGGACAGCAACTAATGAAAAACTGTTTTTT,CASSHWTATNEKLFF
TRBD1,TRBJ2-7,-,TRBV7-9,TGTGCCAGCAGCCACAAACCGGGACAGGGGTCCTACGAGCAGTACTTC,CASSHKPGQGSYEQYF
TRBD1,TRBJ2-7,-,TRBV4-1,TGCGCCAGCAGCCTCAGGACAGGGTTGACCTACGAGCAGTACTTC,CASSLRTGLTYEQYF
TRBD1,TRBJ2-7,-,TRBV7-2,TGTGCCAGCAGCTTAGGACAGGGGGCAGAATACGAGCAGTACTTC,CASSLGQGAEYEQYF
-,TRBJ1-4,-,TRBV15,TGTGCCACCAGCAGAGACGGGGATGAAACTAATGAAAAACTGTTTTTT,CATSRDGDETNEKLFF
TRBD2,TRBJ2-3,once,TRBV7-2,TGTGCCAGCAGCTTAGTAGCGGGGGGGCCAGATACGCAGTATTTT,CASSLVAGGPDTQYF